This T cell receptor (beta chain) came from a study of shared T cell receptors in the human thymus. Trimming shortened V by 3 bases and J by 8 bases, and 13 bases separated the two germline ends. In germline, CDR1 is SGHAT, CDR2 FQDESV (reference sequence). The CDR3 runs to 13 residues. TCRdb's table, derived via immunoSEQ multiplex PCR, lists solely in-frame clones and lacks some. The data hold about 500,000 clones, with 70% to 80% observed a single time. The sample was also linked to a second study, of human thymus T cells. That work contributes: Resections removed during corrective heart surgery provided the thymus tissue used. Gene usage (both V and J) appeared biased in thymic and blood repertoires.

The sequencing sample was made of thymocytes. The sequence was obtained from a boy under two years old with a congenital heart defect. The gene calls are TRBV11-1 and TRBJ1-1; TRBD1 is a possible D gene (6 bases). CDR3 sequence (DNA): TGTGCCAGCAGCTTGGGAAGGGGGGGCGAAGCTTTCTTT. Its protein product is CASSLGRGGEAFF.